The rows below give T cell receptor beta chains drawn from one sample of a study of blood T cell repertoires in COVID-19. The assay was immunoSEQ multiplex PCR, and TCRdb's table has in-frame clones only and misses some. The sample lists under 250,000 clones; just under 85% were seen once. Source material: peripheral blood. These receptors came from an elderly man with acute or convalescent COVID-19. CDR3s include the opening cysteine and the closing phenylalanine or tryptophan. Each record gives: V gene, clone size, J gene, D gene, CDR3 DNA, CDR3 protein. A D gene is named only where the DNA matches it firmly. Clone size is not always given. Where it is, it says once, few, many or a class for expanded clones.

>TRBV5-6|-|TRBJ1-4|-
TGTGCCAGCAGCTTAATCTCACAGAGAAATGAAAAACTGTTTTTT
CASSLISQRNEKLFF
>TRBV10-1|-|TRBJ2-1|TRBD2
TGCGCCAGCAGTGAGTCGGGAGGGTCCTACAATGAGCAGTTCTTC
CASSESGGSYNEQFF
>TRBV5-4|-|TRBJ1-2|-
TGTGCCAGCACCGCGGCCTCCTATGGGGGCTACACCTTC
CASTAASYGGYTF
>TRBV29-1|-|TRBJ2-3|TRBD1
TGCAGCGCTGGTCGGGGGACAGGGGGGGTAGATACGCAGTATTTT
CSAGRGTGGVDTQYF
>TRBV5-5|-|TRBJ2-2|-
TGTGCCAGCAGCTTGGTCCCCCCAAGCGTAGGGGGAAAAATGGCCGGGGAGCTGTTTTTT
CASSLVPPSVGGKMAGELFF
>TRBV19|-|TRBJ1-2|-
TGTGCCAGTAGCTTAGCCAGGGGAAGGTCGGGCTACACCTTC
CASSLARGRSGYTF
>TRBV7-2|-|TRBJ1-6|-
TGTGCCAGCAGTCCAGGGTTGGGTAATTCACCCCTCCACTTT
CASSPGLGNSPLHF
>TRBV6-5|few|TRBJ2-2|-
TGTGCCAGCAGTTACTCTTTCACTTTCACCGGGGAGCTGTTTTTT
CASSYSFTFTGELFF
>TRBV24-1|-|TRBJ2-1|-
TGTGCCACCAGTGACCCCCCCTCGCAGGAGCAGTTCTTC
CATSDPPSQEQFF
>TRBV9|-|TRBJ2-3|-
TGTGCCAGCAGCGTAAATGAGGGGGTCTTCAGCACAGATACGCAGTATTTT
CASSVNEGVFSTDTQYF
>TRBV6-2/TRBV6-3|-|TRBJ2-2|TRBD2
TGTGCCAGCAGTCCCGGACTAGCGCGGACCGGGGAGCTGTTTTTT
CASSPGLARTGELFF
>TRBV5-1|-|TRBJ2-7|-
TGCGCCAGCAGCTTCGGGGTTTTGAGCTCCTACGAGCAGTACTTC
CASSFGVLSSYEQYF
>TRBV7-2|-|TRBJ1-6|-
TGTGCCAGCAGCTTAGTTGGGGGAGGTTCACCCCTCCACTTT
CASSLVGGGSPLHF
>TRBV2|many|TRBJ1-2|-
TGTGCCAGCAGGGACACCGGACCACTCTCGGAGGGCTACACCTTC
CASRDTGPLSEGYTF
>TRBV25-1|-|TRBJ1-2|-
TGTGCCAGCAGTAGTTATAACAGGGCCCATGGCTACACCTTC
CASSSYNRAHGYTF
>TRBV7-2|-|TRBJ1-2|-
TGTGCCAGCAGCTTAGCTCGGCGGCAGAACTATGGCTACACCTTC
CASSLARRQNYGYTF
>TRBV29-1|-|TRBJ2-7|-
TGCAGCGTTGGGGCAGACTACGAGCAGTACTTC
CSVGADYEQYF
>TRBV6-5|once|TRBJ1-3|-
TGTGCCAGCAGTTACTCAGAACAGTTTGGAAACACCATATATTTT
CASSYSEQFGNTIYF
>TRBV19|-|TRBJ1-3|TRBD1
TGTGCCAGTAGTATAGGACAGGGGGCTGGAAACACCATATATTTT
CASSIGQGAGNTIYF
>TRBV7-2|-|TRBJ2-1|TRBD2
TGTGCCAGCAGCTCACCCTTGGGACTAGCAGAGGAGCAGTTCTTC
CASSSPLGLAEEQFF
>TRBV27|few|TRBJ2-3|-
TGTGCCAGCAGTTTTGGACAAGATACGCAGTATTTT
CASSFGQDTQYF
>TRBV9|-|TRBJ2-1|TRBD1
TGTGCCAGCAGCGTAGTAAGTTTACAGGGGGAGCAGTTCTTC
CASSVVSLQGEQFF
>TRBV30|-|TRBJ1-5|-
TGTGCCTGGACACAGGGACCCAATCAGCCCCAGCATTTT
CAWTQGPNQPQHF
>TRBV3-1/TRBV3-2|-|TRBJ2-2|TRBD1
TGTGCCAGCAGCCGGGGGACAGGGGGAACAAGGACCGGGGAGCTGTTTTTT
CASSRGTGGTRTGELFF